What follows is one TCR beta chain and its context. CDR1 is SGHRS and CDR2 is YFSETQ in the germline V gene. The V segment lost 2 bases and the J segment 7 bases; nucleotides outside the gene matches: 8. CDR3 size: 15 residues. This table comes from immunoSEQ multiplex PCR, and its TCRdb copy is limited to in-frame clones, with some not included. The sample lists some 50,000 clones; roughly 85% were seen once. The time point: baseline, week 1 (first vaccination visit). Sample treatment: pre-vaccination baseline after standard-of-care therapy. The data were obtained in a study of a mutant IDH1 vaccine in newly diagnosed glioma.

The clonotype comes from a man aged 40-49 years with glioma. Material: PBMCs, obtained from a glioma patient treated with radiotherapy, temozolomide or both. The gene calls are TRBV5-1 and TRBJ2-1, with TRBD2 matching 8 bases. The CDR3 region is CASSLRIGGGNEQFF. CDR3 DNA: TGCGCCAGCAGCTTAAGAATTGGCGGGGGGAATGAGCAGTTCTTC.